This T cell receptor beta chain comes out of a study of blood T cells in healthy people across ages. Study-level findings and limits: Among T cells, TCR beta diversity per million cells dropped roughly linearly as age rose.

Concerning this clonotype: Its antigen is unknown.

Then a second PCR, running roughly 7 to 11 cycles, was carried out with a sample-barcoded 5' primer and a J-beta primer mix. TCRdb passed the 5' RACE reads through MiXCR, listing each CDR3 protein once. The table shows approximately 800,000 distinct CDR3 sequences, with more than 25% occurring only once. These data also featured in a second study, about T cells of mothers and their children.

The TCR comes from a boy aged 5-17 years in good health. The sequenced sample consisted of blood.

The CDR3 DNA reads as TGTGCCAGCGCACCTATGCGGGGGGCAAACACAGATACGCAGTATTTT. This encodes CASAPMRGANTDTQYF. V and J are TRBV28 and TRBJ2-3, with TRBD2 matching over 8 bases. CDR1 MDHEN and CDR2 SYDVKM come from the germline V gene. The length of the CDR3 is 16 residues. V shed 8 bases and J 2 bases; nucleotides not matched to a gene: 12.